This T cell receptor beta chain was documented in a study of T cells in Graves' hyperthyroidism and ophthalmopathy. The investigators amplified TCR beta CDR3 regions from RNA transcripts. When the TCR CDR3 underwent first-round RT-PCR, the HTBI primer set was used. In TCRdb, the multiplex PCR reads were re-called with MiXCR into one record per CDR3 protein. Found here are 250,000 to 350,000 distinct CDR3 sequences, around 17% of them singletons; the top ten hold around 34%. The germline CDR1 and CDR2 sequences are SNHLY and FYNNEI. Trimming stripped 6 bases from V and 3 bases from J, with 9 bases between. CDR3 size: 13 residues. At least ten counts were recorded for this clonotype.

Source material: blood. The rearrangement uses TRBV2 and TRBJ1-5; D is ambiguous. This TCR was recovered from a man under 40 with Graves' hyperthyroidism. In DNA, the CDR3 is TGTGCCAGCAGGCAGGTCCCCAATCAGCCCCAGCATTTT. It yields the protein CASRQVPNQPQHF.